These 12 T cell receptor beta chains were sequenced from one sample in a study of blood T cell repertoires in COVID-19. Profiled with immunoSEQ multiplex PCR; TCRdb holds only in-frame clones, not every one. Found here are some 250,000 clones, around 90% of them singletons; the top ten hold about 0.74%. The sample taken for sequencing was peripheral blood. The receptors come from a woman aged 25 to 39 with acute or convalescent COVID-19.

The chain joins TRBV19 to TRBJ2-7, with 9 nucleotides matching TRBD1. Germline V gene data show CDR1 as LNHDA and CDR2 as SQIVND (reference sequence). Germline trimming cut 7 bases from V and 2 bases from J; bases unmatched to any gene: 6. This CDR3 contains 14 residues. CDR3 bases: TGTGCCAGTACCCAGGGACAGGGAGCCTACGAGCAGTACTTC. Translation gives CASTQGQGAYEQYF.

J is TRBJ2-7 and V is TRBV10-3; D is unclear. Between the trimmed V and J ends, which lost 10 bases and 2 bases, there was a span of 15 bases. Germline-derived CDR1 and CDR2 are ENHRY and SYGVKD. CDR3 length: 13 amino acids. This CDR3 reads CASRLGGAYEQYF. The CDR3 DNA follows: TGTGCCAGCCGCCTCGGCGGCGCCTACGAGCAGTACTTC.

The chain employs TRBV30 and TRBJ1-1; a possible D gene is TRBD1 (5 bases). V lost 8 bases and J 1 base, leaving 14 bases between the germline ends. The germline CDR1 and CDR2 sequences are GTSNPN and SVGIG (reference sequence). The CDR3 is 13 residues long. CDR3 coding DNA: TGTGCCGGAGACCGACAGCGGAACACTGAAGCTTTCTTT. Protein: CAGDRQRNTEAFF.

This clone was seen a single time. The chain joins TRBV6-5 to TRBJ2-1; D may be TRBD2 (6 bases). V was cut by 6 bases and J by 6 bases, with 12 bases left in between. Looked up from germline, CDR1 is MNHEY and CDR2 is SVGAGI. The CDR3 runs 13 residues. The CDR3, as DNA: TGTGCCAGCAGCGCCGGGAGTCCCAATGAGCAGTTCTTC. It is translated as CASSAGSPNEQFF.

CDR3 bases: TGTGCCAGTATGGCACCCGCCGTGTACGAGCAGTACTTC. It is translated as CASMAPAVYEQYF. This chain connects TRBV19 to TRBJ2-7; no reliable D call. V shed 7 bases and J shed 4 bases, with 14 bases lying between them. The CDR3 contains 13 residues. CDR1 LNHDA and CDR2 SQIVND come from the germline V gene (reference sequence).

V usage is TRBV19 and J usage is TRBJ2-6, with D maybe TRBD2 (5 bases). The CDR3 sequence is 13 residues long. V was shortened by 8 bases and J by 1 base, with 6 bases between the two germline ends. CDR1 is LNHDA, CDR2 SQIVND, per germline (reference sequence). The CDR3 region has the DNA TGTGCCAGTGGCGGGTCTGGGGCCAACGTCCTGACTTTC. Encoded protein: CASGGSGANVLTF.

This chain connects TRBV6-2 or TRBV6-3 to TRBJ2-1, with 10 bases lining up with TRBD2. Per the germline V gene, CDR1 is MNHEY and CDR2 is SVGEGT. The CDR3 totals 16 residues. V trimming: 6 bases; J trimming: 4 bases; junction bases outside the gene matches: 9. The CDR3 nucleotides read TGTGCCAGCAGCCCGATCACTAGCGGGATTTACAATGAGCAGTTCTTC. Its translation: CASSPITSGIYNEQFF.

CDR3 bases: TGTGCCATCAACCAACAGGGCATGAACACTGAAGCTTTCTTT. Translation gives CAINQQGMNTEAFF. The chain recombines TRBV10-3 with TRBJ1-1; D possibly corresponds to TRBD1 (6 bases). Trimming removed 7 bases from V and 0 bases from J, with 12 bases in between. The CDR3 has 14 residues. Germline CDR1 and CDR2: ENHRY and SYGVKD.

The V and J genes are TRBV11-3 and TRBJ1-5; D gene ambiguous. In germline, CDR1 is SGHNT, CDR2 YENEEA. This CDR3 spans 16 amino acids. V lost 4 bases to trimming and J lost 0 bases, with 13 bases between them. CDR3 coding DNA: TGTGCCAGCAGCTCGCTAAGACACGGTAGCAATCAGCCCCAGCATTTT. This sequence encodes CASSSLRHGSNQPQHF.

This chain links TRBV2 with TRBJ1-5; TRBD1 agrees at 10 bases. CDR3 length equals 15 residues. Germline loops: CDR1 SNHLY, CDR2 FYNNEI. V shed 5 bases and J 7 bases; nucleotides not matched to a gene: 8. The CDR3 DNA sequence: TGTGCCAGCAGTCCCGGGACAGGGGTAGGACAGCCCCAGCATTTT. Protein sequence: CASSPGTGVGQPQHF.

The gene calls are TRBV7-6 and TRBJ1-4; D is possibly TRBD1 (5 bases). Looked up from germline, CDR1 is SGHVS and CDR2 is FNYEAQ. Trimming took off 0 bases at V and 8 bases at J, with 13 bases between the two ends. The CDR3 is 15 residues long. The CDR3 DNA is TGTGCCAGCAGCTTAGCGCCGGGGGGTGGGGAAAAACTGTTTTTT. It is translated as CASSLAPGGGEKLFF. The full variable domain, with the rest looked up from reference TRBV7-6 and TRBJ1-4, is GAGVSQSPRYKVTKRGQDVALRCDPISGHVSLYWYRQALGQGPEFLTYFNYEAQQDKSGLPNDRFSAERPEGSISTLTIQRTEQRDSAMYRCASSLAPGGGEKLFFGSGTQLSVL.

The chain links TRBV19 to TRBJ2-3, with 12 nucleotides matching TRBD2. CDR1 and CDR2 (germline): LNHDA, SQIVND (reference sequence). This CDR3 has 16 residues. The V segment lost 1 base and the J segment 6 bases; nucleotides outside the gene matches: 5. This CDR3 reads CASSIGRLAGVDTQYF. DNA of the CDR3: TGTGCCAGTAGTATAGGTAGACTAGCGGGAGTGGATACGCAGTATTTT.